This entry features one TCR beta chain sequence. Its cognate antigen has yet to be identified. No clone much larger than this one lies a single base away; base qualities are absent. The data derive from a study of Ad26.COV2.S vaccination and SARS-CoV-2 variants (dated by TCRdb to the early 2020s). Context from the whole study: TCRbeta repertoire sequencing was used to assess the specificity and breadth of SARS-CoV-2-reactive T cell receptors after Ad26.COV2.S vaccination. The TCR-sequenced set comprised roughly 30 samples: approximately 19 Ad26.COV2.S vaccine recipients, 5 placebo recipients and 8 SARS-CoV-2 convalescent individuals.

The immunoSEQ Assay was the method used to sequence TCRbeta CDR3 regions. After extraction, genomic DNA underwent amplification by bias-controlled multiplex PCR, followed by high-throughput sequencing. On the study's bioinformatics: Collapsing and filtering of sequences were performed to quantify the absolute abundance of each unique TCRbeta CDR3 region. T cell fraction was estimated by normalization of TCRbeta template counts to usable DNA, with usable DNA being measured through amplification of reference genes present in all nucleated cells. Repertoire TCRs were annotated as SARS-CoV-2-specific by exact matching of V gene, CDR3 amino acid sequence and J gene to a known reactive TCR set. The reference SARS-CoV-2 TCR set came from MIRA and was filtered for enrichment in COVID-19-positive ImmuneCODE repertoires, removing public or cross-reactive TCRs. Based on the MIRA antigens, annotated TCRs were further analysed at the level of specific ORF or position within ORF. Breadth was defined as the number of annotated unique rearrangements divided by the total number of unique productive rearrangements, and depth was defined as the summed frequency of the annotated unique rearrangements. Group comparisons of TCR breadth used two-sided Wilcoxon rank-sum tests. TCRdb holds this immuneACCESS table with in-frame rearrangements only. Some clones are missing; in checked studies, unresolved V genes explain under half, and the rest has no known cause. The D gene and trimming were derived from the DNA, and the V and J assignments and clone size from that table. Recorded for this sample are roughly 180,000 clones; 70% to 90% of them occurred a single time. About 5.5% of the sample lies in the top ten.

The label giving this sample's time point can be read as: individuals recovered from natural SARS-CoV-2 infection. Overall results and qualifications from the work: Vaccine and placebo recipients had similar non-spike TCR breadth, a finding consistent with the vaccine containing only spike. The authors noted that the TCR breadth and depth analyses may have underestimated total T cell responses. After vaccination, substantial breadth of spike-specific CD8+ and CD4+ T cell responses was reported. Compared with placebo recipients, Ad26.COV2.S recipients showed higher spike-specific TCR breadth (P = 0.0014).

CDR1 and CDR2 are drawn from the germline V gene: KGHSH, LQKENI. Germline trimming: 3 bases from V, 5 bases from J; junction bases outside gene matches: 4. Reading from cysteine to phenylalanine, the CDR3 counts 14 amino acids. Only the CDR3 region is kept as DNA, spanning 42 bases read in frame from base 1. The sequence joins TRBV18 to TRBJ2-7; a stretch of 10 junction bases matches TRBD1. The origin of this receptor is a human donor who had recovered from COVID-19. This specimen consisted of peripheral blood, obtained after recovery from COVID-19. The DNA reads as follows: TGTGCCAGCTCACCGGACAGGGGGTTCCACGAGCAGTACTTC. This translates into CASSPDRGFHEQYF. Full variable domain (CDR3 extended with the reference TRBV18 and TRBJ2-7 proteins): NAGVMQNPRHLVRRRGQEARLRCSPMKGHSHVYWYRQLPEEGLKFMVYLQKENIIDESGMPKERFSAEFPKEGPSILRIQQVVRGDSAAYFCASSPDRGFHEQYFGPGTRLTVT.